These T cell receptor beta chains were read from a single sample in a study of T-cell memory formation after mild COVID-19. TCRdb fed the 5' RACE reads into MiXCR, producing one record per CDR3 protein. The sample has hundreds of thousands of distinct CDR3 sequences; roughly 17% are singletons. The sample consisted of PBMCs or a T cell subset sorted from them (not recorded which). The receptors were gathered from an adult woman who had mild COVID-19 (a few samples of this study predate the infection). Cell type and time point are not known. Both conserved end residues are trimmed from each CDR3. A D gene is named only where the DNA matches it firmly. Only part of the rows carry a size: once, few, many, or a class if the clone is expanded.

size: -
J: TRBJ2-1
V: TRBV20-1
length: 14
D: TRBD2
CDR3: SARGQRREVYNEQF

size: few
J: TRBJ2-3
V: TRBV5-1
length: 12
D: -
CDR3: ASSRGDATDTQY

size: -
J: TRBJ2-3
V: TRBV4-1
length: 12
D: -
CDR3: ASSQGDSADTQY

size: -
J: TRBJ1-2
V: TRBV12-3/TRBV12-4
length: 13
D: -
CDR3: ASSPTSTVVYGYT

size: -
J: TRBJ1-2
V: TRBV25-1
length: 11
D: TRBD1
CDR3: ASSGGTAYGYT

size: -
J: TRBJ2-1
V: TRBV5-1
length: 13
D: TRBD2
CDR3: ASSLEATSRNEQF

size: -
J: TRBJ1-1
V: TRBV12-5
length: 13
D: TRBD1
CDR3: ASGSPRKGATEAF

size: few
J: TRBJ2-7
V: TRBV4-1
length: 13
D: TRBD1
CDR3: ASSRGQGDPYEQY

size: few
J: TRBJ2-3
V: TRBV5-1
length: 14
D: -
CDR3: ASSLDVGYSTDTQY

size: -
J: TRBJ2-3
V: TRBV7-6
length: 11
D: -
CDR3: ASSLGRIDTQY

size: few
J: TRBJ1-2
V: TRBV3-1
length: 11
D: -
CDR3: ASTSYGSYGYT

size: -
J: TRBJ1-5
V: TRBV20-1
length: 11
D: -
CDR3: SASQGRNQPQH

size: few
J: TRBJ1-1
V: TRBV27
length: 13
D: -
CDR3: ASSSPWTGTAEAF

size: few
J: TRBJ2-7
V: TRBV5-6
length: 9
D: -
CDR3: ASSLLREQY

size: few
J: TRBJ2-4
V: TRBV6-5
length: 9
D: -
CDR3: SSGIGNIQY

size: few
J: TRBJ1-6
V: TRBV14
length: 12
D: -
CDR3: ASSRDLLSSPLH

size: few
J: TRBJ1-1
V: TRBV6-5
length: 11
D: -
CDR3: ASSGSWNTEAF

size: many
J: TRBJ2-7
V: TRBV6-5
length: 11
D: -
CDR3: ASGEPPHYAQY

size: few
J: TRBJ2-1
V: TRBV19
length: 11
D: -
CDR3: ASMGYSYNEQF

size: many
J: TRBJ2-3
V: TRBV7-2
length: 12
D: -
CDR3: ASSLLGWTDTQY

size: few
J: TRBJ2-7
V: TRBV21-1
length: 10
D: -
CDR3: ASTQQGDEQY

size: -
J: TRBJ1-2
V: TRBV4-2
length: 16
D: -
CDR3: ASSQDRAGNYRGYGYT

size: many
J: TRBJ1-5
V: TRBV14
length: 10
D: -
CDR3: ASREKNQPQH